One sample yielded the 5 T cell receptor beta chains listed below, sequenced in a study of cytomegalovirus exposure and HLA in healthy donors. The PCR ran on 60 Vbeta and 13 Jbeta primers. Measured with immunoSEQ multiplex PCR; TCRdb has only the in-frame clones, and not every one. The sample has 120,000 or so clones, around four fifths seen once. Specimen: PBMCs. Receptors were obtained from a woman in her thirties or forties in good health and CMV-seropositive.

The V gene is TRBV30, the J gene TRBJ2-7, with a possible D match to TRBD2 (5 bases). Trimming pared 0 bases from V and 7 bases from J, leaving 19 bases between. The CDR3 is made up of 15 amino acids. The germline CDR1 and CDR2 sequences are GTSNPN and SVGIG (reference sequence). The CDR3 bases are TGTGCCTGGAGTGTCATCCAAGGAGCAGCGGTTGAGCAGTACTTC. This codes for CAWSVIQGAAVEQYF. The full variable domain, in which reference TRBV30 and TRBJ2-7 provide the parts outside the CDR3, is SQTIHQWPATLVQPVGSPLSLECTVEGTSNPNLYWYRQAAGRGLQLLFYSVGIGQISSEVPQNLSASRPQDRQFILSSKKLLLSDSGFYLCAWSVIQGAAVEQYFGPGTRLTVT.

This clone was seen a single time. The chain recombines TRBV11-3 with TRBJ2-5; 10 nucleotides match TRBD2. Germline V gene sequence: CDR1 SGHNT, CDR2 YENEEA. Trimming took 0 bases from V and 4 from J; bases not matched to a gene: 11. This CDR3 contains 18 residues. CDR3 sequence (DNA): TGTGCCAGCAGCTTAGATCGTGTAAGCGGGAGGGCCGGAGAGACCCAGTACTTC. This translates into CASSLDRVSGRAGETQYF.

This chain uses TRBV28 with TRBJ2-7, with 8 bases fitting TRBD2. The CDR3 sequence is 16 residues long. Germline V gene lookup returns CDR1 MDHEN and CDR2 SYDVKM. Trimming removed 4 bases from V and 5 bases from J; junction bases left unmatched: 13. The CDR3 region is CASSWKGAGVNHEQYF. Here the CDR3 DNA reads TGTGCCAGCAGTTGGAAGGGAGCGGGAGTAAACCACGAGCAGTACTTC.

The genes are TRBV11-2 and TRBJ1-1, with 7 bases lining up with TRBD1. V gave up 5 bases and J gave up 2 bases; unmatched junction bases: 5. CDR3 size: 14 residues. The V gene's germline CDR1 is SGHAT and CDR2 FQNNGV. The CDR3 DNA follows: TGTGCCAGCAGCACCTGGACAGGAAACACTGAAGCTTTCTTT. Translation gives CASSTWTGNTEAFF. Together with reference TRBV11-2 and TRBJ1-1, the CDR3 gives the full variable domain: EAGVAQSPRYKIIEKRQSVAFWCNPISGHATLYWYQQILGQGPKLLIQFQNNGVVDDSQLPKDRFSAERLKGVDSTLKIQPAKLEDSAVYLCASSTWTGNTEAFFGQGTRLTVV.

The rearrangement uses TRBV9 and TRBJ2-3, with D possibly TRBD1 on 6 matching bases. The V end lost 0 bases, the J end lost 3 bases, and 14 bases lay between the germline ends. The CDR3 contains 16 residues. Germline values: CDR1 SGDLS, CDR2 YYNGEE. Written as DNA, the CDR3 is TGTGCCAGCAGCGTAGGAGGGGGAGTTTTAACAGATACGCAGTATTTT. It codes for CASSVGGGVLTDTQYF.